The rows below give T cell receptor beta chains drawn from one sample of a study of blood T cell repertoires in COVID-19. Here immunoSEQ multiplex PCR was the method, and the copy in TCRdb shows in-frame clones only, minus some. This table holds 200,000 to 250,000 clones, about 83% found once. Sequencing used peripheral blood. These receptors were collected from a woman aged 25 to 39 with COVID-19, enrolled during active disease. CDR3s include the opening cysteine and the closing phenylalanine or tryptophan. The D gene is left open where the match is weak. The size of a clone is reported for some rows only, either as once, few or many, or as a class for expanded clones.

CDR3 protein | CDR3 DNA | clone size | J gene | V gene | D gene
CASSLGTGALSYEQYF | TGTGCCAGCAGTTTGGGGACAGGGGCCCTTTCCTACGAGCAGTACTTC | - | TRBJ2-7 | TRBV27 | TRBD1
CASSFGTSGREQYF | TGTGCCAGCAGCTTTGGGACTAGCGGGCGCGAGCAGTACTTC | - | TRBJ2-7 | TRBV7-9 | TRBD2
CASSQTGQRFGETQYF | TGTGCCAGCAGCCAAACGGGACAGCGCTTTGGGGAGACCCAGTACTTC | - | TRBJ2-5 | TRBV7-6 | TRBD1
CASSLWHLRQDLNTEAFF | TGCGCCAGCAGCCTTTGGCACCTGAGACAGGACCTGAACACTGAAGCTTTCTTT | - | TRBJ1-1 | TRBV4-3 | -
CASSQDPGFDGNQPQHF | TGCGCCAGCAGCCAAGATCCCGGGTTCGATGGTAATCAGCCCCAGCATTTT | - | TRBJ1-5 | TRBV4-1 | -
CASSPTVTGRDQPQHF | TGTGCCAGCTCACCTACCGTCACGGGAAGAGATCAGCCCCAGCATTTT | - | TRBJ1-5 | TRBV18 | -
CASSQVRGGEQYF | TGTGCCAGCAGCCAAGTCCGCGGCGGCGAGCAGTACTTC | - | TRBJ2-7 | TRBV14 | -
CARESHTDTQYF | TGTGCCAGAGAGAGCCACACAGATACGCAGTATTTT | - | TRBJ2-3 | TRBV2 | -
CASSLVSSGSTDTQYF | TGCGCCAGCAGCTTGGTGTCTAGCGGGAGCACAGATACGCAGTATTTT | - | TRBJ2-3 | TRBV5-1 | TRBD2
CSVNRYNEQFF | TGCAGCGTTAATCGTTACAATGAGCAGTTCTTC | - | TRBJ2-1 | TRBV29-1 | -
CASRPGQGETQYF | TGCGCCAGCAGACCCGGACAGGGAGAGACCCAGTACTTC | - | TRBJ2-5 | TRBV5-1 | TRBD1
CASSSGGQRPGYETQYF | TGTGCCAGCAGCTCAGGCGGACAGAGGCCGGGGTATGAGACCCAGTACTTC | - | TRBJ2-5 | TRBV7-2 | -
CASSQDWTALTNYGYTF | TGCGCCAGCAGCCAAGACTGGACAGCGCTAACTAACTATGGCTACACCTTC | - | TRBJ1-2 | TRBV4-1 | -
CASNIGLGAQQFF | TGTGCCAGCAACATCGGGTTGGGGGCCCAGCAGTTCTTC | - | TRBJ2-1 | TRBV6-6 | -
CASSLGQGIQETQYF | TGCGCCAGCAGCTTGGGACAGGGGATCCAAGAGACCCAGTACTTC | - | TRBJ2-5 | TRBV5-1 | TRBD1
CASSPFIALGLPSGNTIYF | TGTGCCAGCAGCCCATTTATTGCTCTTGGCTTGCCCTCTGGAAACACCATATATTTT | - | TRBJ1-3 | TRBV7-9 | -
CASSLLPTGKGTEAFF | TGTGCCAGCTCACTACTTCCGACAGGGAAGGGCACTGAAGCTTTCTTT | - | TRBJ1-1 | TRBV18 | TRBD1
CASSGQLTNTEAFF | TGTGCCAGCTCAGGTCAATTGACTAACACTGAAGCTTTCTTT | few | TRBJ1-1 | TRBV18 | -
CASSLDRWDRDFTGELFF | TGTGCCAGCAGCTTAGATCGGTGGGACAGGGATTTCACCGGGGAGCTGTTTTTT | - | TRBJ2-2 | TRBV11-2 | TRBD1
CASSTGIYEQYF | TGTGCCAGTAGTACAGGGATCTACGAGCAGTACTTC | once | TRBJ2-7 | TRBV19 | -
CASSQVLQGNTEAFF | TGTGCCAGCAGCCAAGTCCTTCAGGGGAACACTGAAGCTTTCTTT | - | TRBJ1-1 | TRBV14 | -
CASSEAGRGRRETQYF | TGTGCCAGCAGTGAAGCGGGTCGGGGGAGGCGAGAGACCCAGTACTTC | once | TRBJ2-5 | TRBV6-1 | -
CASSPGGSYQETQYF | TGTGCCAGCTCTCCAGGGGGCTCATACCAAGAGACCCAGTACTTC | - | TRBJ2-5 | TRBV5-8 | TRBD1
CASSFSGTEAFF | TGTGCCAGCAGTTTTTCGGGAACTGAAGCTTTCTTT | few | TRBJ1-1 | TRBV12-3/TRBV12-4 | -
CASSWGPTGTQYF | TGTGCCAGCAGCTGGGGGCCAACGGGGACCCAGTACTTC | few | TRBJ2-5 | TRBV11-3 | -
CAIGAGGAGNTEAFF | TGTGCCATCGGCGCGGGGGGCGCGGGGAACACTGAAGCTTTCTTT | once | TRBJ1-1 | TRBV10-3 | -
CASSPEGPGGASDTQYF | TGTGCCAGTAGCCCAGAGGGCCCCGGGGGGGCGTCAGATACGCAGTATTTT | - | TRBJ2-3 | TRBV19 | TRBD2
CASTIGPGGYGYTF | TGTGCCAGCACCATAGGCCCAGGGGGCTATGGCTACACCTTC | - | TRBJ1-2 | TRBV6-5 | TRBD1
CATSDKARRGTDTQYF | TGTGCCACCAGTGATAAGGCCCGAAGGGGTACAGATACGCAGTATTTT | - | TRBJ2-3 | TRBV24-1 | -
CASSPRQGHLSSYEQYF | TGTGCCAGCAGCCCGCGTCAGGGGCACCTGAGCTCCTACGAGCAGTACTTC | once | TRBJ2-7 | TRBV21-1 | -
CASRREVLAGGANEQFF | TGTGCCAGCAGACGGGAGGTCTTAGCGGGAGGGGCGAATGAGCAGTTCTTC | - | TRBJ2-1 | TRBV5-5 | TRBD2
CASSPEFGQLNYGYTF | TGTGCCAGCTCACCAGAGTTTGGACAGCTTAACTATGGCTACACCTTC | - | TRBJ1-2 | TRBV18 | -
CASSSERDRGHTEAFF | TGTGCCAGCAGCTCGGAAAGGGACAGAGGGCACACTGAAGCTTTCTTT | - | TRBJ1-1 | TRBV5-5 | TRBD1
CASSLQGAGDTQYF | TGTGCCAGCAGCTTACAGGGGGCTGGAGATACGCAGTATTTT | - | TRBJ2-3 | TRBV7-9 | TRBD1
CASSLMTAGTEAFF | TGTGCCAGCAGCTTAATGACGGCGGGCACTGAAGCTTTCTTT | - | TRBJ1-1 | TRBV7-9 | -
CASSGGPLSGNTIYF | TGTGCCAGCAGCGGAGGGCCGCTCTCTGGAAACACCATATATTTT | - | TRBJ1-3 | TRBV9 | -
CASSLTGGSGYTF | TGTGCCAGCAGTCTAACAGGGGGGTCTGGCTACACCTTC | - | TRBJ1-2 | TRBV27 | TRBD1
CASSFGAGEQYF | TGTGCCAGCAGTTTCGGAGCGGGCGAGCAGTACTTC | - | TRBJ2-7 | TRBV27 | -
CASRGDRGVSEKLFF | TGTGCCAGCAGGGGCGACAGGGGAGTAAGTGAAAAACTGTTTTTT | - | TRBJ1-4 | TRBV14 | TRBD1
CASSQDPQGHGNQPQHF | TGCGCCAGCAGCCAAGATCCCCAGGGACATGGCAATCAGCCCCAGCATTTT | many | TRBJ1-5 | TRBV4-3 | -
CASSVGQGAYNEQFF | TGTGCCAGCAGCGTAGGACAGGGTGCCTACAATGAGCAGTTCTTC | once | TRBJ2-1 | TRBV9 | TRBD1
CASSGGLAGSTDTQYF | TGTGCCAGCAGTGGGGGACTAGCGGGTAGCACAGATACGCAGTATTTT | once | TRBJ2-3 | TRBV2 | TRBD2
CASSSHRSGANVLTF | TGCGCCAGCAGCTCACACCGCTCTGGGGCCAACGTCCTGACTTTC | - | TRBJ2-6 | TRBV5-1 | -
CASGAAASGNTIYF | TGTGCCTCCGGTGCGGCAGCCTCTGGAAACACCATATATTTT | - | TRBJ1-3 | TRBV10-3 | -
CASSQASGFAGEGTGELFF | TGTGCCAGCAGCCAGGCCTCGGGATTCGCGGGAGAAGGTACCGGGGAGCTGTTTTTT | few | TRBJ2-2 | TRBV4-2 | TRBD2
CASSHTDTQYF | TGTGCCAGCAGCCACACAGATACGCAGTATTTT | - | TRBJ2-3 | TRBV27 | -
CASSGTGGYEQYF | TGTGCCAGCTCCGGGACAGGGGGCTACGAGCAGTACTTC | - | TRBJ2-7 | TRBV25-1 | TRBD1